This T cell receptor (beta chain) originates from a study of blood T cell repertoires in COVID-19. Study details: Sample material is recorded as cDNA or gDNA derived from T cells, B-cell-depleted T cells, or PBMCs.

As processed by the authors: Cell counts per sample came from amplifying reference gene primers. Produced via immunoSEQ multiplex PCR; TCRdb's table is partial and in-frame only. The V and J calls and clone size come from that table; D and trimming were worked out from the DNA. The sample yields around 400,000 clones, roughly nine tenths seen once. The V gene lost 6 bases and the J gene lost 7 bases, with 12 bases spanning the gap. The germline gives CDR1 MNHEY, CDR2 SVGAGI. The CDR3 loop spans 13 amino acids. This chain joins TRBV6-5 and TRBJ1-4, with D perhaps matching TRBD1 (5 bases). This TCR was sampled from a middle-aged man with acute or convalescent COVID-19. Input material: peripheral blood. This CDR3 is CASRKQDVEKLFF. The CDR3 DNA sequence: TGTGCCAGCAGGAAACAGGACGTTGAAAAACTGTTTTTT.